Below are 8 T cell receptor beta chains sequenced from a single sample in a study of blood T cells in healthy people across ages. PCR was performed a second time for roughly 7 to 11 cycles using a sample-barcoded 5' primer and a J-beta primer mix. TCRdb processed the 5' RACE reads anew with MiXCR; each CDR3 protein has one entry. The sample includes around 690,000 distinct CDR3 sequences, under 65% seen only once; the top ten take roughly 34%. The sequenced sample consisted of blood. The receptors were gathered from a man aged 55-75 years in good health.

Here the CDR3 reads CASSQQGPETQYF. The CDR3 nucleotides read TGTGCCAGCAGTCAACAAGGTCCGGAGACCCAGTACTTC. The V and J genes are TRBV11-2 and TRBJ2-7; no clear D. The DNA end favors TRBJ2-5, so the J call may be wrong. Germline V lookup: CDR1 SGHAT, CDR2 FQNNGV. The CDR3 loop spans 13 amino acids.

The J gene is TRBJ2-6, the V gene TRBV11-2; D gene unclear. The CDR3 is 21 residues long. The V end lost 0 bases, the J end lost 1 base, and 22 bases lay between the germline ends. Germline V gene lookup returns CDR1 SGHAT and CDR2 FQNNGV. CDR3 residues: CASSLEVLGKGYPSGANVLTF. As DNA, the CDR3 is TGTGCCAGCAGCTTAGAAGTGTTAGGGAAGGGTTATCCATCTGGGGCCAACGTCCTGACTTTC.

The V and J genes are TRBV3-1 and TRBJ2-3; TRBD2 aligns across 8 bases. This CDR3 spans 16 amino acids. Germline CDR1 LGHDT, CDR2 YNNKEL (reference sequence). Trimming at V came to 1 base and at J to 1 base, leaving 4 bases not matched to a gene. In DNA form, the CDR3 reads TGTGCCAGCAGCCAAGGGTGGCGGGGGGGCACAGATACGCAGTATTTT. This sequence encodes CASSQGWRGGTDTQYF.

The chain combines TRBV10-3 with TRBJ2-1; 10 bases are shared with TRBD2. The CDR3 is 19 residues long. V was clipped by 2 bases and J by 0 bases; unmatched bases: 10. Germline lookup yields CDR1 ENHRY and CDR2 SYGVKD. The CDR3 region has the DNA TGTGCCATCAGTGAGCGGACACTAGCGGGAACCCTCTCCTACAATGAGCAGTTCTTC. This codes for CAISERTLAGTLSYNEQFF.

V and J are TRBV4-2 and TRBJ2-5; TRBD2 aligns across 13 bases. V gave up 4 bases and J gave up 11 bases; unmatched junction bases: 13. This CDR3 region has 16 residues. Germline CDR1 reads LGHNA; CDR2 reads YNFKEQ. CDR3 DNA sequence: TGTGCCAGCAGCCCCGGGACTAGCGGGGTGGGCAATGAGCAGTACTTC. Residues: CASSPGTSGVGNEQYF.

This clonotype was observed a few times. This sequence joins TRBV6-1 and TRBJ2-1; 12 bases match TRBD2. The junction had 10 bases not matched to a gene; V was cut back by 10 bases and J by 12 bases. Per germline, CDR1 MNHNS and CDR2 SASEGT. The CDR3 loop spans 13 amino acids. The CDR3 here is CATVTSGGSGQFF. In nucleotides, the CDR3 is TGTGCCACCGTGACTAGCGGGGGCTCCGGGCAGTTCTTC.

This clonotype has just one count. This chain connects TRBV18 to TRBJ2-5; 7 bases align to TRBD1. Germline-derived CDR1 and CDR2 are KGHSH and LQKENI. The ends lost 1 base at V and 2 bases at J; junction bases unmatched: 7. The CDR3 is 16 residues long. The CDR3 nucleotides are TGTGCCAGCTCACCACGCGACGGGACAGCTCAAGAGACCCAGTACTTC. It is translated as CASSPRDGTAQETQYF. The variable domain in full, completed from reference TRBV18 and TRBJ2-5, reads NAGVMQNPRHLVRRRGQEARLRCSPMKGHSHVYWYRQLPEEGLKFMVYLQKENIIDESGMPKERFSAEFPKEGPSILRIQQVVRGDSAAYFCASSPRDGTAQETQYFGPGTRLLVL.

The chain joins TRBV15 to TRBJ2-1, with TRBD2 matching over 9 bases. Losses at the gene ends were 1 base for V and 0 bases for J; bases not matched to a gene: 10. The CDR3 runs to 19 residues. Germline lookup yields CDR1 LNHNV and CDR2 YYDKDF (reference sequence). CDR3 nucleotide sequence: TGTGCCACCAGCAGAGTAGGTAGCGGGGGCCCTACCTCCTACAATGAGCAGTTCTTC. It encodes CATSRVGSGGPTSYNEQFF.